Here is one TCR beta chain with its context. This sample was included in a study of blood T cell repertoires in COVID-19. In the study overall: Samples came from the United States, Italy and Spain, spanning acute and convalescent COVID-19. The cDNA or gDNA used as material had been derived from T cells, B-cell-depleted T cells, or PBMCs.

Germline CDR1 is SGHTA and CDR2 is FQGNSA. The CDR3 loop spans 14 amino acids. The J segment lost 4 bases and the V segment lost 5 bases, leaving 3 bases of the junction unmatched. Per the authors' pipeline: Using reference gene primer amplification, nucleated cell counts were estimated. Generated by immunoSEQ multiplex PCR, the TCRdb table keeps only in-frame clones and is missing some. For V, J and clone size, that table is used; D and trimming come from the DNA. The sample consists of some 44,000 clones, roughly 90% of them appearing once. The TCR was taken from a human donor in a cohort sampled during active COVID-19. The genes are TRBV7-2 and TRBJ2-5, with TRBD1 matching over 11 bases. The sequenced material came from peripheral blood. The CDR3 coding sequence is TGTGCCAGCAGCACGGACAGGGGGCGAGAGACCCAGTACTTC. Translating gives CASSTDRGRETQYF.